This T cell receptor (beta chain) was captured by sequencing in a study of blood T cells in healthy people across ages. PCR was performed a second time for about 7 to 11 cycles using a sample-barcoded 5' primer and a J-beta primer mix. Carrying 12 random nucleotides, a template-switch adaptor labeled each individual cDNA molecule. TCRdb passed the 5' RACE reads through MiXCR, listing each CDR3 protein once. Of approximately 1,000,000 distinct CDR3 sequences listed, less than 50% are singletons. General study points: Naive CD4+ cells and diversity were both higher in long-lived donors than in aged donors.

A remark on this clonotype: What it recognizes is unknown.

The CDR3 contains 13 residues. V lost 5 bases to trimming and J lost 7 bases, with 15 bases between them. Germline V gene data show CDR1 as SGHTA and CDR2 as FQGTGA. The rearrangement joins TRBV7-3 to TRBJ2-7, with D tentatively TRBD2 (5 bases). Material for sequencing was blood. The TCR originated in a woman aged 55-69 years in good health. CDR3 in DNA: TGTGCCAGCAGCCCCCCAGAACCGGGGGAGCAGTACTTC. Translated: CASSPPEPGEQYF. The entire variable domain, with the rest obtained from reference TRBV7-3 and TRBJ2-7, is as follows: GAGVSQTPSNKVTEKGKYVELRCDPISGHTALYWYRQSLGQGPEFLIYFQGTGAADDSGLPNDRFFAVRPEGSVSTLKIQRTERGDSAVYLCASSPPEPGEQYFGPGTRLTVT.